The 14 T cell receptor beta chains in this list originate from one sample, sequenced in a study of cytomegalovirus exposure and HLA in healthy donors. The study ran its PCR with 60 Vbeta and 13 Jbeta primers. Libraries were prepared by immunoSEQ multiplex PCR; TCRdb keeps only in-frame clonotypes and omits some of them. The sample has 150,000 to 200,000 clones, about 80% seen once. What was sequenced was PBMCs. Receptor source: a man aged 35 to 55 in good health and CMV-seronegative.

This chain connects TRBV28 to TRBJ1-1; no reliable D call. This CDR3 is built from 12 residues. CDR1 and CDR2 (germline): MDHEN, SYDVKM. Trimming removed 1 base at V and 3 bases at J, with 3 bases between. In DNA form, the CDR3 reads TGTGCCAGCAGTTTATCGTACACTGAAGCTTTCTTT. This encodes CASSLSYTEAFF.

The chain employs TRBV7-6 and TRBJ1-2; TRBD1 might be the D (5 bases). The length of the CDR3 is 14 residues. The germline V gene has CDR1 SGHVS and CDR2 FNYEAQ. V dropped 1 base and J dropped 8 bases, with 14 bases sitting between them. The CDR3 region has the DNA TGTGCCAGCAGCTTAGGGCGGGGCTTCGAAGGCTACACCTTC. It codes for CASSLGRGFEGYTF.

The chain employs TRBV6-5 and TRBJ2-7; 7 bases line up with TRBD1. This CDR3 is built from 15 residues. The germline gives CDR1 MNHEY, CDR2 SVGAGI. J lost 6 bases, V lost 5 bases, and 13 bases had no gene match. CDR3 region: CASSPIRTGLTEQYF. The CDR3 DNA is TGTGCCAGCAGTCCTATTCGGACAGGCCTGACCGAGCAGTACTTC.

In its sample, this clone was seen once. The chain recombines TRBV6-5 with TRBJ2-1; 7 positions match TRBD1. V was pared by 4 bases and J by 3 bases, with 9 bases of the junction left unmatched. The germline gives CDR1 MNHEY, CDR2 SVGAGI. This CDR3 is built from 16 residues. The CDR3 sequence: CASSSTGTAGYNEQFF. The CDR3 DNA sequence: TGTGCCAGCAGTTCAACCGGGACAGCTGGCTACAATGAGCAGTTCTTC.

The rearrangement uses TRBV6-4 and TRBJ1-6, with D unclear. Trimming took 6 bases from V and 0 from J, leaving 6 bases between them. Germline-derived CDR1 and CDR2 are MRHNA and SNTAGT. The CDR3 sequence is 14 residues long. The CDR3 DNA follows: TGTGCCAGCAGGGCAAGCTCCTATAATTCACCCCTCCACTTT. This sequence encodes CASRASSYNSPLHF.

The V gene is TRBV11-3, the J gene TRBJ2-3; 11 nucleotides match TRBD1. The germline V gene encodes CDR1 SGHNT and CDR2 YENEEA. After removal of 5 bases from V and 3 bases from J, the junction contained 7 bases not matched to a gene. The CDR3 is 16 amino acids. CDR3 in DNA: TGTGCCAGCAGCCGGACCGGGACAGGGGGGACAGATACGCAGTATTTT. This encodes CASSRTGTGGTDTQYF.

The CDR3 nucleotides read TGTGCCAGCAGTTTTCGAGAGAACACTGAAGCTTTCTTT. It is translated as CASSFRENTEAFF. The chain couples TRBV6-5 to TRBJ1-1, with D hard to call. The CDR3 spans 13 residues. The V gene's germline CDR1 is MNHEY and CDR2 SVGAGI. The V end was cut by 4 bases, the J end by 1 base, with 7 bases between.

This clone was found once. The chain carries TRBV19 and TRBJ2-3; maybe TRBD1 (6 bases). This CDR3 has 15 residues. Trimming left V 3 bases short and J 10 bases short, with 20 bases between. In germline, CDR1 is LNHDA, CDR2 SQIVND (reference sequence). The CDR3 here is CASSIRIGETGPQYF. The CDR3 DNA is TGTGCCAGTAGTATTCGGATAGGGGAAACAGGGCCGCAGTATTTT.

The genes are TRBV6-1 and TRBJ1-5; a weak D match, TRBD1 (5 bases). The length of the CDR3 is 15 residues. Trimming cost V 4 bases and J 1 base, with 11 bases left between them. Germline loops: CDR1 MNHNS, CDR2 SASEGT. This chain's CDR3 is CASSVAGMSNQPQHF. CDR3 nucleotides: TGTGCCAGCAGTGTGGCAGGGATGAGCAATCAGCCCCAGCATTTT.

The V gene is TRBV27, the J gene TRBJ2-2; D not resolved. With 2 bases removed from V and 4 bases from J, the gap between germline ends came to 26 bases. Germline CDR1 MNHEY, CDR2 SMNVEV (reference sequence). The CDR3 sequence is 20 residues long. This chain's CDR3 is CASSLTPPLRSSLPTGELFF. The CDR3 DNA sequence: TGTGCCAGCAGTTTAACTCCCCCCCTTCGGTCATCCCTCCCCACCGGGGAGCTGTTTTTT.

This chain connects TRBV27 to TRBJ2-7, with 11 nucleotides matching TRBD1. CDR3 length: 17 amino acids. Per germline, CDR1 MNHEY and CDR2 SMNVEV (reference sequence). V trimming: 4 bases; J trimming: 0 bases; junction bases outside the gene matches: 8. The CDR3 DNA reads as TGTGCCAGCAGTTCCCGGGACAGGGGGGCCTACTCCTACGAGCAGTACTTC. It is translated as CASSSRDRGAYSYEQYF.

V is TRBV29-1 and J is TRBJ1-6, with 8 bases aligning to TRBD1. CDR1 is SQVTM and CDR2 is ANQGSEA in the germline V gene. There are 14 residues in the CDR3. With 6 bases clipped from V and 6 bases from J, the junction kept 7 bases outside the gene matches. Written as DNA, the CDR3 is TGCAGCGTCGGACAGGGAGAGAGTAATTCACCCCTCCACTTT. It specifies CSVGQGESNSPLHF.

The CDR3 protein is CAARGFTRGYGYTF. In DNA, the CDR3 is TGTGCCGCACGGGGATTCACCCGGGGCTATGGCTACACCTTC. This rearrangement joins TRBV28 to TRBJ1-2; D call uncertain. Trimming left V 11 bases short and J 4 bases short, with 20 bases between. CDR3 length equals 14 residues. Germline-derived CDR1 and CDR2 are MDHEN and SYDVKM.

This clone was detected a few times. The rearrangement uses TRBV5-6 and TRBJ1-2; D is perhaps TRBD1 (6 bases). The V and J ends lost 3 bases and 2 bases respectively, with 14 bases between them. Germline V gene lookup returns CDR1 SGHDT and CDR2 YYEEEE. The CDR3 loop spans 15 amino acids. The CDR3 nucleotides are TGTGCCAGCAGCTGGGAACAGGGTAGAAACTATGGCTACACCTTC. Translation: CASSWEQGRNYGYTF.